This TCR beta chain was sequenced during a study of shared clonotypes between healthy human individuals. Overall study findings and caveats: Sharing of clonotypes among donors was expected to vary with sequencing depth. Sample collection involved blood only; tissue repertoires are likely different. In general, naive subsets displayed greater estimated richness than memory subsets did.

Trimming cost V 1 base and J 7 bases, with 11 bases left between them. Per the germline V gene, CDR1 is SGHAT and CDR2 is FQNNGV. This CDR3 is 14 amino acids long. Clones were sequenced by immunoSEQ multiplex PCR, and TCRdb holds only the in-frame ones, with some missing. The sample holds hundreds of thousands of clones, 98% seen once. CD45RO negativity and positive selection for CCR7 defined naive CD8 cells, a population that excluded terminally differentiated effector memory CD45RA+ cells. In regard to this clone: The target antigen is unknown.

What was sequenced was naive CD8+ T cells sorted from blood. The TCR was taken from a man aged 25 to 45 in good health. The genes are TRBV11-2 and TRBJ1-5; a weak D match, TRBD1 (6 bases). CDR3: CASSLASRGQPQHF. As DNA, the CDR3 is TGTGCCAGCAGCTTAGCGTCTAGGGGGCAGCCCCAGCATTTT.